This T cell receptor (beta chain) was observed in a study of T cell repertoires in cytomegalovirus infection (dated 2019 in TCRdb). For context, the study as a whole: The peptide stimulations were aimed at well-studied HLA-B-restricted epitopes as well as recently identified HLA-C-restricted CMV epitopes, whose presentation resists viral immunomodulation. Because public TCR beta signatures pointed to carriage of CMV infection together with the matching HLA type, the HLA type of each donor mattered for the analysis. Overall study outcomes, separate from this receptor: Cumulative frequency of public TCR beta family members discriminated carriers of CMV infection plus the relevant HLA type in this cohort and an independent roughly 320-donor cohort. The ex vivo response was dominated by HLA-C-restricted CMV-specific TCR beta clonotypes, which also provided the single most frequent clonotype in two of eight donors.

Sequencing was carried out with an Illumina HiSeq 1500. The public reads were quality trimmed at Q25 with fastp and then assembled into clones with MiXCR by TCRdb, keeping productive beta chains. Records with the same CDR3 protein are collapsed into one entry carrying the most frequent genes and DNA. A total of around 95,000 distinct CDR3 sequences appear in this sample, approximately 30% of them only once. The ten largest clones capture roughly 70% of the sample. Taken with the paper, the label for treatment or condition translates to: in vitro stimulation with specific CMV peptide epitopes to enrich CMV-specific T cells. This clonotype was seen a few times. What this receptor recognizes is not known. No clone much larger than this one lies a single base away; base qualities are absent. Taken from cysteine to phenylalanine, the CDR3 has 14 residues. The DNA shown is the 42-base CDR3, in frame from base 1. The germline V gene specifies SGHTA as CDR1 and FQGNSA as CDR2. A distance of 16 bases separates the germline ends of V and J, which lose 5 bases and 8 bases respectively.

This clonotype was sampled from a human donor in good health (CMV status not recorded). Some clones in this sample may be carry-over from other donors' samples. The chain is assembled from TRBV7-2 and TRBJ2-1; TRBD2 is a weak D gene call, 5 bases matching. Sample: CD8+ T cells from cultured PBMCs, taken from culture after CMV antigen stimulation. The base sequence is TGTGCCAGCAGCCCAAAGACGGGGTCTGATGAGCAGTTCTTC. The translation is CASSPKTGSDEQFF. Extended through the reference TRBV7-2 and TRBJ2-1 proteins, this CDR3 yields the full variable domain: GAGVSQSPSNKVTEKGKDVELRCDPISGHTALYWYRQSLGQGLEFLIYFQGNSAPDKSGLPSDRFSAERTGGSVSTLTIQRTQQEDSAVYLCASSPKTGSDEQFFGPGTRLTVL.